Below, 22 T cell receptor beta chains from the same sample are listed, as sequenced in a study of CD8 T cells in ankylosing spondylitis. TCRdb analysed the 5' RACE reads with MiXCR anew, one entry per CDR3 protein. Of 50,000 or so distinct CDR3 sequences listed, 6.5% to 9% are singletons. The sample was blood, either unsorted or a sorted T cell fraction (not recorded which). These receptors all stem from a female donor with ankylosing spondylitis or in good health (not recorded which).

This rearrangement joins TRBV5-6 to TRBJ1-1; D might be TRBD1 (5 bases). Germline CDR1 SGHDT, CDR2 YYEEEE. The CDR3 contains 16 residues. Deletions cut 4 bases from V and 4 bases from J, with 20 bases between. The CDR3 DNA follows: TGTGCCAGCAGCCCGGAGACAAGGGGCTCGGGCACTGAAGCTTTCTTT. Its protein product is CASSPETRGSGTEAFF.

This clonotype was recorded at least ten times. V is TRBV9 and J is TRBJ1-1, with D unresolved. The CDR3 is 13 residues long. Germline lookup yields CDR1 SGDLS and CDR2 YYNGEE. V was clipped by 2 bases and J by 7 bases, with 12 bases between them. The CDR3 loop reads CASSVSVDSEAFF. The DNA for the CDR3 is TGTGCCAGCAGCGTCAGTGTTGATAGTGAAGCTTTCTTT.

This clonotype has at least ten counts. The V call is TRBV9, the J call TRBJ2-3; D ambiguous. This CDR3 is 15 amino acids long. The V end was cut by 2 bases, the J end by 2 bases, with 12 bases between. Germline-derived CDR1 and CDR2 are SGDLS and YYNGEE. The CDR3 is CASSVLGQYTDTQYF. The CDR3 region has the DNA TGTGCCAGCAGCGTTCTGGGCCAGTACACAGATACGCAGTATTTT.

This clonotype was seen ten or more times. The rearrangement links TRBV20-1 to TRBJ2-1, with 15 bases matching TRBD2. Germline assignment: CDR1 DFQATT and CDR2 SNEGSKA (reference sequence). There are 14 residues in the CDR3. V lost 3 bases and J lost 16; bases outside the gene matches: 10. CDR3 bases: TGCAGTGCTAGCCCGGGACTAGCGGGGGGCCAGGGATTCTTC. It is translated as CSASPGLAGGQGFF.

This clonotype has a count of ten or more. The chain couples TRBV2 to TRBJ2-5; 9 nucleotides line up with TRBD2. This CDR3 is built from 15 residues. The V segment lost 5 bases and the J segment 3 bases; nucleotides outside the gene matches: 7. Germline-derived CDR1 and CDR2 are SNHLY and FYNNEI. This chain's CDR3 is CASSTPTSGEETQYF. In DNA form, the CDR3 reads TGTGCCAGCAGTACTCCGACTAGCGGAGAAGAGACCCAGTACTTC.

This clonotype was observed at least ten times. The chain has TRBV5-1 and TRBJ1-1, with D unclear. V was trimmed by 1 base and J by 1 base, leaving 14 bases between them. Germline CDR1 reads SGHRS; CDR2 reads YFSETQ. The CDR3 runs to 16 residues. CDR3 nucleotide sequence: TGCGCCAGCAGCTTGCAGGTTGCAACACAGAACACTGAAGCTTTCTTT. As protein: CASSLQVATQNTEAFF.

The sample holds many counts of this clonotype. V gene TRBV30 combines with J gene TRBJ2-2, with D possibly being TRBD1 (6 bases). From germline, CDR1 is GTSNPN and CDR2 SVGIG (reference sequence). The CDR3 runs 12 residues. Trimming stripped 5 bases from V and 7 bases from J, with 11 bases between. The CDR3 nucleotides are TGTGCCTGGTCTACAGGGTACGGGGAGCTGTTTTTT. Protein sequence: CAWSTGYGELFF.

This clonotype was picked up many times. CDR3 nucleotide sequence: TGTGCCAGCAGTCCTAACGGGGGAGTTCGGCATTTT. Translating it yields CASSPNGGVRHF. The chain employs TRBV6-6 and TRBJ1-5; D may be TRBD1 (5 bases). Trimming took 5 bases from V and 15 from J, leaving 17 bases between them. This CDR3 has 12 amino acids. Germline CDR1 MNHNY, CDR2 SVGAGI (reference sequence).

This clonotype has a count of ten or more. The V gene is TRBV5-1, the J gene TRBJ1-5, with 8 bases fitting TRBD1. Germline V gene sequence: CDR1 SGHRS, CDR2 YFSETQ. The CDR3 covers 14 residues. Trimming took 2 bases from V and 5 from J; bases not matched to a gene: 3. The CDR3 nucleotides are TGCGCCAGCAGCTTACAGGGGGAAGATCAGCCCCAGCATTTT. Its protein is CASSLQGEDQPQHF.

This clonotype appeared many times. This sequence joins TRBV6-1 and TRBJ2-1, with 10 nucleotides matching TRBD2. CDR1 and CDR2 from the germline V gene are MNHNS and SASEGT. Losses at the gene ends were 7 bases for V and 9 bases for J; bases not matched to a gene: 9. There are 14 residues in the CDR3. CDR3 sequence: CASTERGGRLEQFF. The DNA of the CDR3 is TGTGCCAGCACCGAGCGGGGGGGGAGACTTGAGCAGTTCTTC.

This clonotype was observed at least ten times. The junction differs from germline at one of its ends, possibly a read error. The rearrangement joins TRBV12-3 or TRBV12-4 to TRBJ1-2; D unclear. The CDR3 covers 14 residues. The CDR3 sequence is CASSLGHRAGGYTF. CDR3 coding DNA: TGTGCCAGCAGCTTAGGCCATCGGGCCGGAGGCTACACCTTC.

The sample holds many counts of this clonotype. The V call is TRBV5-1, the J call TRBJ2-3; 11 bases match TRBD2. With 2 bases clipped from V and 3 bases from J, the junction kept 2 bases outside the gene matches. The CDR3 runs 15 residues. CDR1 and CDR2 (germline): SGHRS, YFSETQ. CDR3 nucleotide sequence: TGCGCCAGCAGCTTTCGGACTAGCGGGACAGATACGCAGTATTTT. It specifies CASSFRTSGTDTQYF.

This clonotype was observed many times. The V and J genes are TRBV12-3 or TRBV12-4 and TRBJ2-2; D is ambiguous. Trimming shortened V by 2 bases and J by 5 bases, and 9 bases separated the two germline ends. The CDR3 is 14 amino acids. CDR3 in DNA: TGTGCCAGCAGTTTAATTGGGCAGACCGGGGAGCTGTTTTTT. Encoded protein: CASSLIGQTGELFF.

There are many counts of this clonotype. This chain connects TRBV19 to TRBJ2-5; D is undetermined. The CDR3 has 13 residues. CDR1 and CDR2 from the germline V gene are LNHDA and SQIVND (reference sequence). V lost 7 bases and J 1 base, leaving 10 bases between the germline ends. CDR3 sequence reads: CASKTPAQETQYF. The CDR3 coding sequence is TGTGCCAGTAAGACACCAGCCCAAGAGACCCAGTACTTC.

In its sample, this clonotype was seen many times. Written as DNA, the CDR3 is TGTGCCATCAGTTACAGGGGGCTGGAGGAGCAGTACTTC. Translating it yields CAISYRGLEEQYF. The chain is built from TRBV10-3 and TRBJ2-7, with 9 bases matching TRBD1. Germline CDR1 and CDR2: ENHRY and SYGVKD. The CDR3 is 13 amino acids. The J segment lost 7 bases and the V segment lost 5 bases, leaving 6 bases of the junction unmatched.

This clonotype showed up many times. The rearrangement uses TRBV5-1 and TRBJ2-3, with 7 bases fitting TRBD2. The CDR3 is made up of 14 amino acids. Germline trimming cut 7 bases from V and 3 bases from J; bases unmatched to any gene: 8. The germline gives CDR1 SGHRS, CDR2 YFSETQ. The chain's CDR3 is CASGSGTKTDTQYF. The CDR3 coding sequence is TGCGCCAGCGGCTCCGGGACTAAGACAGATACGCAGTATTTT.

In its sample, this clonotype was seen many times. J is TRBJ2-1 and V is TRBV6-2 or TRBV6-3; 9 nucleotides line up with TRBD1. The CDR3 runs to 16 residues. The germline V gene encodes CDR1 MNHEY and CDR2 SVGEGT. After removal of 7 bases from V and 5 bases from J, the junction contained 12 bases not matched to a gene. The CDR3 DNA sequence: TGTGCCAGCAACCCCGGTCGGGACAGGGCCCACAATGAGCAGTTCTTC. This gives the protein CASNPGRDRAHNEQFF.

The chain is built from TRBV7-2 and TRBJ2-5; TRBD1 is a possible D gene (6 bases). The CDR3 has 12 residues. V was pared by 8 bases and J by 5 bases, with 12 bases between. CDR1 and CDR2 from the germline V gene are SGHTA and FQGNSA. The CDR3 bases are TGTGCCAGCGGCCAGGGGTGGGAGACCCAGTACTTC. This translates into CASGQGWETQYF.

This clonotype was seen more than once but under ten times. The chain has TRBV6-5 and TRBJ2-2; maybe TRBD1 (5 bases). Trimming stripped 2 bases from V and 6 bases from J, with 7 bases between. Per the germline V gene, CDR1 is MNHEY and CDR2 is SVGAGI. This CDR3 region has 13 residues. This chain's CDR3 is CASSYKGAGELFF. The CDR3 DNA reads TGTGCCAGCAGTTACAAAGGGGCCGGGGAGCTGTTTTTT.

This clonotype was recorded at least ten times. V gene TRBV9 combines with J gene TRBJ2-2; 7 bases match TRBD1. V gave up 4 bases and J gave up 4 bases; unmatched junction bases: 10. Germline V gene sequence: CDR1 SGDLS, CDR2 YYNGEE. The CDR3 is made up of 16 amino acids. The DNA for the CDR3 is TGTGCCAGCAGCCCCACAGGGGTGATTGGCACCGGGGAGCTGTTTTTT. Encoded protein: CASSPTGVIGTGELFF.

The sample holds many counts of this clonotype. The chain uses TRBV29-1 and TRBJ2-4; no clear D. Trimming removed 5 bases at V and 0 bases at J, with 8 bases between. CDR1 SQVTM and CDR2 ANQGSEA come from the germline V gene. The CDR3 extends over 13 amino acids. The CDR3 protein is CSVRVLAKNIQYF. The DNA for the CDR3 is TGCAGCGTTAGGGTCTTAGCCAAAAACATTCAGTACTTC.

This clonotype was seen many times. The J gene is TRBJ1-2, the V gene TRBV3-1; possibly TRBD1 for D (5 bases). Germline loops: CDR1 LGHDT, CDR2 YNNKEL (reference sequence). The CDR3 consists of 15 residues. V lost 4 bases and J 3 bases, leaving 15 bases between the germline ends. The CDR3 spells CASSLRGVRHYGYTF. The CDR3, as DNA: TGTGCCAGCAGCCTCCGGGGGGTTCGGCACTATGGCTACACCTTC.